The present T cell receptor beta chain was sequenced within a study of prognosis after radiotherapy for stage I lung cancer. Across the whole study: Squamous cell carcinoma affected seven patients, adenocarcinoma about 11.

From genomic DNA, TCR beta CDR3 was amplified by two-round multiplex PCR. During first-round PCR, primers specific to each TRBV and TRBJ gene were used. Universal primers were used for second-round PCR. TCRdb analysed the multiplex PCR reads with MiXCR anew, one entry per CDR3 protein. The table includes more than 9,500 distinct CDR3 sequences, less than 70% detected once. CDR3 length: 13 amino acids. V dropped 5 bases and J dropped 9 bases, with 17 bases sitting between them. Germline V lookup: CDR1 MNHNS, CDR2 SASEGT. This sequence originates from a donor of 50 years or more with non-small cell lung cancer. J is TRBJ2-7 and V is TRBV6-1; possible D gene TRBD2, 5 bases. The specimen was PBMCs, collected before or after stereotactic body radiation therapy (not recorded which). In nucleotides, the CDR3 is TGTGCCAGCAGTCCCAATAATGGTGGAGGGCAGTACTTC. Translating gives CASSPNNGGGQYF.